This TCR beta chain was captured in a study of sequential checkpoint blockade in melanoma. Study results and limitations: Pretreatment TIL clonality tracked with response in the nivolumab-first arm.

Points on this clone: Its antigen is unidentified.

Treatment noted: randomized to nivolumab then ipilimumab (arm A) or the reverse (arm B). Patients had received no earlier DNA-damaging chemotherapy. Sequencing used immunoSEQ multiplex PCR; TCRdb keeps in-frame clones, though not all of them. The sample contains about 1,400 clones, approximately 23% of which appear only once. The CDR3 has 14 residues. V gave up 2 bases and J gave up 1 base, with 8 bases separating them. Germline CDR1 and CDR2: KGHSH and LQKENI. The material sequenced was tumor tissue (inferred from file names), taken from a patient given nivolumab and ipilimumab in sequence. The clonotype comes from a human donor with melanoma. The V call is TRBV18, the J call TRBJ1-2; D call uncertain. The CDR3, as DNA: TGTGCCAGCTCACCAGGGCAGGTTAACTATGGCTACACCTTC. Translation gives CASSPGQVNYGYTF.